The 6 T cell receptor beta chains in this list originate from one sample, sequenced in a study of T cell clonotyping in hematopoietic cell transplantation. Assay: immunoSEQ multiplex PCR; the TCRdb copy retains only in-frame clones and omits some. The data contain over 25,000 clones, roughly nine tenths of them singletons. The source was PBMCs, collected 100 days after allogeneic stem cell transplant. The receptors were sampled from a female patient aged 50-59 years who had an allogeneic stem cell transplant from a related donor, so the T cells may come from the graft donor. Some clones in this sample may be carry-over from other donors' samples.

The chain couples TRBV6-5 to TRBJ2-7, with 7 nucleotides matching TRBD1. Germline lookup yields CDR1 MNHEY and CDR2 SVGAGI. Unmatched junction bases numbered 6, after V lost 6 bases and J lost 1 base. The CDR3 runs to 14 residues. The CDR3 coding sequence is TGTGCCAGCAGCCGACAGGGAAGTTCCTACGAGCAGTACTTC. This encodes CASSRQGSSYEQYF.

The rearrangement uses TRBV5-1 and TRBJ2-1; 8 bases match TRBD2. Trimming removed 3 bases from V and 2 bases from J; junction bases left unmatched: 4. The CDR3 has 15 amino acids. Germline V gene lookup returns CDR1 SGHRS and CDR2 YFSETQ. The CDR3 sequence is CASSSGGAPYNEQFF. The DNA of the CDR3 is TGCGCCAGCAGCTCCGGGGGGGCCCCCTACAATGAGCAGTTCTTC.

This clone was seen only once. This CDR3 reads CASSLRGREFDEQYF. As DNA, the CDR3 is TGTGCCAGCAGCTTACGGGGCAGGGAATTTGACGAGCAGTACTTC. The chain combines TRBV7-6 with TRBJ2-7; D may match TRBD1 or TRBD2 (5 bases each). The CDR3 has 15 amino acids. The germline V gene encodes CDR1 SGHVS and CDR2 FNYEAQ. V lost 2 bases and J lost 5, with 16 bases in between. Full variable domain (rest looked up from reference TRBV7-6 and TRBJ2-7): GAGVSQSPRYKVTKRGQDVALRCDPISGHVSLYWYRQALGQGPEFLTYFNYEAQQDKSGLPNDRFSAERPEGSISTLTIQRTEQRDSAMYRCASSLRGREFDEQYFGPGTRLTVT.

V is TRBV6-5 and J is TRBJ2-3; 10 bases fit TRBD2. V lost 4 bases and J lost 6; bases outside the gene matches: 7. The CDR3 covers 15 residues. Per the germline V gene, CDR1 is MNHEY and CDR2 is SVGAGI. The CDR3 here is CASSFTSGIGDTQYF. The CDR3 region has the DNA TGTGCCAGCAGTTTTACTAGCGGGATCGGGGATACGCAGTATTTT.

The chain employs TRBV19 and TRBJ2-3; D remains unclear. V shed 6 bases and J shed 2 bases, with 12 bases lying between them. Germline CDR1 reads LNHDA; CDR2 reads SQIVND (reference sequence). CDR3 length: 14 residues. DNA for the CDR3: TGTGCCAGTAGGCATCCCTCCTACACAGATACGCAGTATTTT. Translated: CASRHPSYTDTQYF.

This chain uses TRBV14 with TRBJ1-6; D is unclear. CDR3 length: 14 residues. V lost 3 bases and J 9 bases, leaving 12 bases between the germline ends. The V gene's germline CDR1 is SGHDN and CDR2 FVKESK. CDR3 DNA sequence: TGTGCCAGCAGCCAGGACCTGGCCCCTTCACCCCTCCACTTT. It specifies CASSQDLAPSPLHF.